This T cell receptor (beta chain) was identified in a study of control samples from healthy donors and cancer patients. The method was immunoSEQ multiplex PCR; TCRdb's version includes in-frame clones alone and lacks a portion of them. This sample yields approximately 170,000 clones, of which roughly 89% are seen a single time; 1.5% belongs to the top ten. This CDR3 is 14 amino acids long. Per germline, CDR1 MNHEY and CDR2 SVGAGI. Trimming took 5 bases from V and 5 from J; bases not matched to a gene: 5. A remark on this clone: The missing conserved phenylalanine or tryptophan at the end of this CDR3 makes a read error likely.

The sequencing input was blood. The chain couples TRBV6-5 to TRBJ1-2, with TRBD1 matching over 10 bases. This sequence originates from a woman aged 30 to 39 in good health. The DNA for the CDR3 is TGTGCCAGCAGTAAACGACAGGGGGCTTATGGCTACACCCTC. Its translation: CASSKRQGAYGYTL.